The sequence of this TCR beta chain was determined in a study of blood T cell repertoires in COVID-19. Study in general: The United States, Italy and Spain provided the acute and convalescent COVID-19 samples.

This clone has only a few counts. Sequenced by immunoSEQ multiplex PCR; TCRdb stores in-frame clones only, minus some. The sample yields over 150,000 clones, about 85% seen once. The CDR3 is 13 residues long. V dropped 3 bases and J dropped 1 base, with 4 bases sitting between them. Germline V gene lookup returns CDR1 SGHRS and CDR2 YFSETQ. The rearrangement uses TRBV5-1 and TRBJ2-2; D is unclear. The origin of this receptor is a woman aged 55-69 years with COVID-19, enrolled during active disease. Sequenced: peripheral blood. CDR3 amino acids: CASSSLNTGELFF. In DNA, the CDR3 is TGCGCCAGCAGCTCCTTGAACACCGGGGAGCTGTTTTTT.